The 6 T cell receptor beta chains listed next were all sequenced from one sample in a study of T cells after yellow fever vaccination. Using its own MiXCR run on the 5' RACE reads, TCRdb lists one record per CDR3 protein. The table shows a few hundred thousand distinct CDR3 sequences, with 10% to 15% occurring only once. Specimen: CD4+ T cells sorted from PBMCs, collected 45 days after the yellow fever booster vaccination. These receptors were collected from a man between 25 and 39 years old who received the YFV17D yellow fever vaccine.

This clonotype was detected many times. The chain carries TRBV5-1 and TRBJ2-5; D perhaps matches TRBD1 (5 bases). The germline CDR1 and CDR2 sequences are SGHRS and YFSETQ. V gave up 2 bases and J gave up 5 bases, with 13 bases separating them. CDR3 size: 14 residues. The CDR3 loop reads CASSFGSQEETQYF. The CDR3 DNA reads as TGCGCCAGCAGCTTTGGATCACAGGAGGAGACCCAGTACTTC.

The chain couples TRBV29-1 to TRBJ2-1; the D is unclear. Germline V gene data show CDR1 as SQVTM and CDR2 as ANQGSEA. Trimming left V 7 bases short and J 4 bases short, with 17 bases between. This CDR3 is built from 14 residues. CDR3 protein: CSARAPSGYNEQFF. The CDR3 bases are TGCAGCGCACGGGCCCCATCCGGGTACAATGAGCAGTTCTTC.

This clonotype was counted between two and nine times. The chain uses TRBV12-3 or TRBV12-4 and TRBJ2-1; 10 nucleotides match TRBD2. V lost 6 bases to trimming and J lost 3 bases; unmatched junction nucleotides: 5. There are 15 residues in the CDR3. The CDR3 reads CASRGLAENYNEQFF. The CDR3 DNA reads TGTGCCAGCAGAGGACTAGCGGAGAACTACAATGAGCAGTTCTTC.

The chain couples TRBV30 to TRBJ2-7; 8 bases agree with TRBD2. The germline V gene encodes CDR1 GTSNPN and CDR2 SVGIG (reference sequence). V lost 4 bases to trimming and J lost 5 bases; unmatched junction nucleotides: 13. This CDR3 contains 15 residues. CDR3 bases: TGTGCCTGGAACCGATTCGGGACTAGTCTCAACGAGCAGTACTTC. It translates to CAWNRFGTSLNEQYF.

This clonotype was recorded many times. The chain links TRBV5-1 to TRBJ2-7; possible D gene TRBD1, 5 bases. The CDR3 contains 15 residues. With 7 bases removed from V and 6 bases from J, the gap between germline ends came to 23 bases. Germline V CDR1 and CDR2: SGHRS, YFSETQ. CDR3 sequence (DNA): TGCGCCAGCCTCCCCCAGGGTGGGATTGATGGCGAGCAGTACTTC. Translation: CASLPQGGIDGEQYF.

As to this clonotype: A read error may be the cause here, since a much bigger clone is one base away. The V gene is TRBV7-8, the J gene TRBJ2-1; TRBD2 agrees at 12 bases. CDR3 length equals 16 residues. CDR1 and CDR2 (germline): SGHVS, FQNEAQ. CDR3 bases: TGTGCCAGCAGCGGACTAGCGGGATGGTCCTACAATCAGCAGTTCTTC. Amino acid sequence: CASSGLAGWSYNQQFF.